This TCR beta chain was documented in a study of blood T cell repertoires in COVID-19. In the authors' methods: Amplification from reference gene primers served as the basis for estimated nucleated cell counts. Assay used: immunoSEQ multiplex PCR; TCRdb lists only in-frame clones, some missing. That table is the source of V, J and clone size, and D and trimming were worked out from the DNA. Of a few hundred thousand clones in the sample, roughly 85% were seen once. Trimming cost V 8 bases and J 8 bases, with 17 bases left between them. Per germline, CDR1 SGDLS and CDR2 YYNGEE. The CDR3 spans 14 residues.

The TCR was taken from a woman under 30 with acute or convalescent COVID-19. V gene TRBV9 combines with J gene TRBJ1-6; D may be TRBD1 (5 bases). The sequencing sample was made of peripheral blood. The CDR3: CASSTGLGDSPLHF. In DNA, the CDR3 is TGTGCCAGTTCCACCGGGTTAGGGGATTCACCCCTCCACTTT.